Each of the 3 T cell receptor beta chains below was sequenced from the same sample in a study of blood T cell repertoires in COVID-19. This table comes from immunoSEQ multiplex PCR, and its TCRdb copy is limited to in-frame clones, with some not included. Of 150,000 to 200,000 clones in the sample, roughly four fifths were seen once. Sequencing was performed on peripheral blood. The receptors here all came from a man in his 60s with active or convalescent COVID-19.

The rearrangement uses TRBV29-1 and TRBJ1-2; possible D gene TRBD1, 5 bases. The germline V gene encodes CDR1 SQVTM and CDR2 ANQGSEA. The germline V and J ends were trimmed by 3 bases and 5 bases, with 19 bases remaining between them. The CDR3 extends over 15 amino acids. The chain's CDR3 is CSVELIGQGGYGYTF. The CDR3 coding sequence is TGCAGCGTTGAGTTGATCGGGCAGGGTGGGTATGGCTACACCTTC.

V gene TRBV5-4 combines with J gene TRBJ1-2, with TRBD1 matching 9 bases. V was pared by 5 bases and J by 3 bases, with 8 bases of the junction left unmatched. CDR1 and CDR2 from the germline V gene are SGHNT and YYREEE (reference sequence). This CDR3 region has 15 residues. CDR3: CASSSGTGFYYGYTF. For the CDR3, the DNA is TGTGCCAGCAGTTCCGGGACAGGGTTTTACTATGGCTACACCTTC.

V usage is TRBV10-1 and J usage is TRBJ1-1, with D maybe TRBD1 (6 bases). Germline assignment: CDR1 WNHNN and CDR2 SYGVQD (reference sequence). V gave up 3 bases and J gave up 6 bases, with 8 bases separating them. There are 12 residues in the CDR3. CDR3 sequence reads: CASSDRGAEAFF. CDR3 DNA: TGCGCCAGCAGTGACAGGGGTGCTGAAGCTTTCTTT.